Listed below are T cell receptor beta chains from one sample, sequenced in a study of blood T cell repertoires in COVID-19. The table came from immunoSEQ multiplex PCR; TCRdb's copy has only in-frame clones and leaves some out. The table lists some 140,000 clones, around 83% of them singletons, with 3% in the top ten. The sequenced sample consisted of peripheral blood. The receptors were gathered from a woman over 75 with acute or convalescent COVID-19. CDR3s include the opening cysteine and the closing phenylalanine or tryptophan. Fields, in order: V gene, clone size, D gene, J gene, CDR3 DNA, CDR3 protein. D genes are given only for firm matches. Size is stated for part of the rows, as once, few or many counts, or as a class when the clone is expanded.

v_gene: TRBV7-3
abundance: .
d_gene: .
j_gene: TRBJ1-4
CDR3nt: TGTGCCAGCAGCTTTGGGCCACCGGCAACTAATGAAAAACTGTTTTTT
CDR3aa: CASSFGPPATNEKLFF

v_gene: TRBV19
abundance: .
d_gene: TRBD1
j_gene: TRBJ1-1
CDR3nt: TGTGCCAGTAGTGACCACAGGGGGAGTTTGAACACTGAAGCTTTCTTT
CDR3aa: CASSDHRGSLNTEAFF

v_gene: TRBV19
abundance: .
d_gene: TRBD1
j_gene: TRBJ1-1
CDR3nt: TGTGCCAGTAGTTTGACAGGGTGGGCTGAAGCTTTCTTT
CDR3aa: CASSLTGWAEAFF

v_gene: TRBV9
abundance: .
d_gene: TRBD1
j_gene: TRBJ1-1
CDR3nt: TGTGCCAGCAGCGTAGGTCTTGTTGGGACAGAAATCCCTGAAGCTTTCTTT
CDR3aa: CASSVGLVGTEIPEAFF

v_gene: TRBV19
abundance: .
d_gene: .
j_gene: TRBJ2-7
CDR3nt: TGTGCCAGTAGTATTCTCGGCGGTTCCTACGAGCAGTACTTC
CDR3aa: CASSILGGSYEQYF

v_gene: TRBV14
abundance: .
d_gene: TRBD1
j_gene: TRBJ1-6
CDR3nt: TGTGCCAGCAGCCAAGGTCCCTTGGGCAGGGGGTACAGGAATTCACCCCTCCACTTT
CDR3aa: CASSQGPLGRGYRNSPLHF

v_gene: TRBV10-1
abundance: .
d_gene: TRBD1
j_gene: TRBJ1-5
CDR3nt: TGCGCCAGCAGTGAGCCTGCTAGACAGGGCGAAGATAGCAATCAGCCCCAGCATTTT
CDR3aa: CASSEPARQGEDSNQPQHF

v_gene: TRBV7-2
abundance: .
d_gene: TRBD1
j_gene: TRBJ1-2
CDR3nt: TGTGCCAGCAGCCCAGGGGGGTCCTATGGCTACACCTTC
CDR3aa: CASSPGGSYGYTF

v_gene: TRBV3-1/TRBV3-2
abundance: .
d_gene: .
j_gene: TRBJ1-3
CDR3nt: TGTGCCAGCAGCCAGTACCAGGGGATCTCTGGAAACACCATATATTTT
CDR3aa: CASSQYQGISGNTIYF

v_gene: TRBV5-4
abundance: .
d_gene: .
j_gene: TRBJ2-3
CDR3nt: TGTGCCAGCAGCTTGGGGACTATCAGTACCCCTAGCACAGATACGCAGTATTTT
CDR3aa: CASSLGTISTPSTDTQYF

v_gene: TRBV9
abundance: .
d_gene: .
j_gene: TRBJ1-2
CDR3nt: TGTGCCAGCAGCAAAGAGGGCGGGCGTGGAGATGGCTACACCTTC
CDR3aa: CASSKEGGRGDGYTF

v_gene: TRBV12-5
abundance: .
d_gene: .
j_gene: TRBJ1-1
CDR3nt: TGTGCTAGTGGTTTGGAGGGGGACACTGAAGCTTTCTTT
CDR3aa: CASGLEGDTEAFF

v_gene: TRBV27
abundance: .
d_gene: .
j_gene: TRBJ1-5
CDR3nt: TGTGCCAGCAGCCAAACCGGGATTAGTAGCAATCAGCCCCAGCATTTT
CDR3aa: CASSQTGISSNQPQHF

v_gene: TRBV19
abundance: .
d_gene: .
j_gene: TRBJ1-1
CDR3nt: TGTGCCAGTAGTCCCACAGGGTTAACTGAAGCTTTCTTT
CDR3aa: CASSPTGLTEAFF

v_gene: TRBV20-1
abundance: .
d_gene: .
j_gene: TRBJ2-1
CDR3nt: TGCAGTGCTATATATAATGAGCAGTTCTTC
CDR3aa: CSAIYNEQFF

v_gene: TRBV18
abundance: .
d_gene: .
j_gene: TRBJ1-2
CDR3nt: TGTGCCAGCTCACCTCGGGTTGGGTCCGACTATGGCTACACCTTC
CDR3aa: CASSPRVGSDYGYTF

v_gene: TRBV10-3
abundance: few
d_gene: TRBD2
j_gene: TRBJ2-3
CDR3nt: TGTGCCATCAGTGAGTTTAGCGGGGGGTCCACAGATACGCAGTATTTT
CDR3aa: CAISEFSGGSTDTQYF

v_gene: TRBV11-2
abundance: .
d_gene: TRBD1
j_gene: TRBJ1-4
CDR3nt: TGTGCCAGCAGCACTCAGGGGGGTGAAAAACTGTTTTTT
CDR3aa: CASSTQGGEKLFF

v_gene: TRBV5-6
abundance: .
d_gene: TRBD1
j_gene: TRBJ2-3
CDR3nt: TGTGCCAGCAGCTGGGACAGATTATCAGATACGCAGTATTTT
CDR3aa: CASSWDRLSDTQYF

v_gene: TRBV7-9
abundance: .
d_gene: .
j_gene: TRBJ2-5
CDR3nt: TGTGCCAGCAGCTTAGAACAGGGTAGCCAGACCCAGTACTTC
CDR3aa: CASSLEQGSQTQYF

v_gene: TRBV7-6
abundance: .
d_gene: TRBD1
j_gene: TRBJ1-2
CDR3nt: TGTGCCAGCAGCTTCCCGGGACAGTATGGCTACACCTTC
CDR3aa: CASSFPGQYGYTF

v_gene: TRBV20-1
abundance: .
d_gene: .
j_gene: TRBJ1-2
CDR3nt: TGCAGTGCGGGAGGGGACATCGGCTACACCTTC
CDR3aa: CSAGGDIGYTF

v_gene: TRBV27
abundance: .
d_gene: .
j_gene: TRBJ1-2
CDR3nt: TGTGCCAGCAGTTTGAGTCTCAACTATGGCTACACCTTC
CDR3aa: CASSLSLNYGYTF

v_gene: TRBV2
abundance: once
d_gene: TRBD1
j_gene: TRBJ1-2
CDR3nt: TGTGCCAGCAGTGAAGTCCGAGGGGGCTCTGGCTACACCTTC
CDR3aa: CASSEVRGGSGYTF

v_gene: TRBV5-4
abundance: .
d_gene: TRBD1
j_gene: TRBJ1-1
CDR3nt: TGTGCCAGCAGCGGGACAGGGGGCAACACTGAAGCTTTCTTT
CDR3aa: CASSGTGGNTEAFF

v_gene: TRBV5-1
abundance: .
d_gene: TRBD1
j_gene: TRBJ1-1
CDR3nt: TGCGCCAGCAGCGCGGGACAGCGGACGGGGATGAACACTGAAGCTTTCTTT
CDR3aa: CASSAGQRTGMNTEAFF